This TCR beta chain was documented in a study of tumor-infiltrating lymphocytes in primary liver carcinoma. This clonotype was seen only a few times. V lost 6 bases and J 9 bases, leaving 14 bases between the germline ends. This CDR3 has 12 residues. A primer in the constant region served to generate TCR beta cDNA from roughly 450 ng of total RNA. The TCR beta library was amplified through three nested multiplex PCR rounds in a modified ARM-PCR procedure. A C-beta reverse primer and TRBV1-TRBV30 forward primers served in each of the first two PCR rounds, at 10 cycles apiece. TCRdb itself ran the multiplex PCR reads through MiXCR, one entry per CDR3 protein. The profile covers roughly 40,000 distinct CDR3 sequences, with 75% appearing a single time and around two fifths taken by the ten largest. The tissue used was unsorted bulk material of about 19-33 mg. RNA and DNA were co-extracted from it with the AllPrep DNA/RNA mini kit.

Sequencing used tumor-adjacent normal liver tissue. The V and J genes are TRBV12-3 or TRBV12-4 and TRBJ2-5; tentative D call: TRBD2 (5 bases). The origin of this receptor is a young woman with primary liver carcinoma and hepatitis B virus infection. CDR3 residues: CASRRSLEAQYF. The CDR3 DNA reads as TGTGCCAGCAGGAGGAGCCTGGAGGCCCAGTACTTC.